This paragraph covers one T cell receptor (beta chain) sequence. There are 16 residues in the CDR3. V shed 6 bases, J shed 4 bases, and the junction held 5 bases outside the gene matches. CDR1 is SNHLY, CDR2 FYNNEI, per germline. The data derive from a study of T cell changes during pregnancy in multiple sclerosis. Method: immunoSEQ multiplex PCR; TCRdb's copy keeps in-frame clones and lacks some. The table has over 100,000 clones, roughly 92% seen once. The sequences come from peripheral blood, collected in the third trimester of pregnancy. The chain uses TRBV2 and TRBJ2-2, with 13 bases matching TRBD2. The origin of this receptor is a female donor with multiple sclerosis, enrolled in a pregnancy study. CDR3 coding DNA: TGTGCCAGCAGAAAGACTAGCGGGAGGTTCACCGGGGAGCTGTTTTTT. Amino acid sequence: CASRKTSGRFTGELFF.